This TCR beta chain was found in a study of T cells expressing NK-cell markers. Study overall: The TCR beta repertoires originated in sorted CD3+CD56+NKG2C+, CD3+CD56+NKG2C- and CD3+CD56-NKG2C+ T cells.

Each CDR3 protein gets one entry in TCRdb, which reprocessed the 5' RACE reads and gives no DNA. In all, the sample yields some 110,000 distinct CDR3 sequences. Study-wide results and caveats: The same clonotypes also predominated in the CD3+CD56-NKG2C+ fraction of several donors.

The CDR3 spans 13 residues. The germline V gene encodes CDR1 MNHNS and CDR2 SASEGT. As for this clonotype: Its antigen is currently unknown.

V gene TRBV6-1 combines with J gene TRBJ1-5; TCRdb gives TRBD1 as the D gene, but with no DNA this cannot be confirmed. The receptor was isolated from a woman between 18 and 70 years old in good health. Sequencing was done on a sample of blood T cells: a sorted CD56 or NKG2C T cell subset, CD4+ or CD8+ T cells, or bulk PBMC T cells (not recorded which). CDR3 region: CASRQGSNQPQHF.